This section outlines one TCR beta chain sequence together with its context. Its antigen remains unidentified. These data belong to a study of Graves' ophthalmopathy and Graves' hyperthyroidism. Regarding the study as a whole: Both a roughly 70% sensitivity and an approximately 76% specificity characterized the model's predictions of ophthalmopathy progression. Detected in blood as well were most expanded thyroid clonotypes with frequency above 0.001.

The germline V and J ends were trimmed by 5 bases and 5 bases, with 11 bases remaining between them. From germline, CDR1 is KGHDR and CDR2 SFDVKD. The CDR3 runs to 13 residues. The PBMCs had their origin in around 10 ml of fresh peripheral blood. Amplifying from RNA transcripts, the study obtained TCR beta CDR3 regions. Amplification began with first-round RT-PCR using HTBI primers, then second-round multiplex PCR was performed. One entry per CDR3 protein, called by TCRdb with MiXCR from the multiplex PCR reads. The sample yields about 170,000 distinct CDR3 sequences, 30% to 45% seen once. The sequence derives from a woman between 40 and 55 years old with Graves' ophthalmopathy. The genes are TRBV24-1 and TRBJ1-1, with a tentative D call TRBD1 (5 bases). Source material: peripheral blood. CDR3 nucleotides: TGTGCCACCAGTGGGCTGGGGGGGACTGAAGCTTTCTTT. Translating gives CATSGLGGTEAFF.